These 27 T cell receptor beta chains originate from one sample sequenced in a study of blood T cells in healthy people across ages. With a J-beta primer mix and a sample-barcoded 5' primer, a second PCR ran about 6 to 11 cycles. TCRdb processed the 5' RACE reads anew with MiXCR; each CDR3 protein has one entry. This table holds about 970,000 distinct CDR3 sequences, about 53% found once. The sequencing input was blood. The receptor source for this set is a woman aged 60-70 years in good health.

This clonotype was observed once. The CDR3 DNA follows: TGCGCCAGCAGCCAAGGCCCAGCGGCTACCTACGAGCAGTACTTC. Protein product: CASSQGPAATYEQYF. The chain carries TRBV4-3 and TRBJ2-7, with D possibly matching TRBD2 (5 bases). V lost 1 base and J 2 bases, leaving 12 bases between the germline ends. CDR1 is LGHNA and CDR2 is YSLEER in the germline V gene. The CDR3 has 15 amino acids.

This clonotype has just a few counts. CDR3 bases: TGTGCCAGCAGCCAAGTTTTTGTCCGGGCTAGCACGGACTATGGCTACACCTTC. This translates into CASSQVFVRASTDYGYTF. The rearrangement uses TRBV4-2 and TRBJ1-2; D is unclear. Trimming stripped 1 base from V and 3 bases from J, with 21 bases between. The CDR3 loop spans 18 amino acids. Per the germline V gene, CDR1 is LGHNA and CDR2 is YNFKEQ.

This chain links TRBV25-1 with TRBJ2-4; D is ambiguous. The tail of the sequence fits TRBJ2-7 better, so the J call may be wrong. The CDR3 is 13 residues long. Germline loops: CDR1 MGHDK, CDR2 SYGVNS. CDR3 amino acids: CASSESEYYEQYF. The CDR3 bases are TGTGCCAGCAGTGAATCAGAGTACTACGAGCAGTACTTC.

V is TRBV20-1 and J is TRBJ2-7; a possible D gene is TRBD2 (6 bases). The CDR3 contains 16 residues. Germline V gene data show CDR1 as DFQATT and CDR2 as SNEGSKA (reference sequence). Deletions cut 1 base from V and 7 bases from J, with 23 bases between. CDR3: CSARVLGRTSYNEQYF. CDR3 sequence (DNA): TGCAGTGCTAGAGTTCTAGGGAGGACCTCCTACAATGAGCAGTACTTC.

This clonotype was detected only a few times. The chain is built from TRBV29-1 and TRBJ2-3, with D uncertain. Deletions cut 4 bases from V and 5 bases from J, with 13 bases between. The CDR3 has 13 residues. Germline V gene sequence: CDR1 SQVTM, CDR2 ANQGSEA. CDR3 nucleotide sequence: TGCAGCGTTGGACCCGCTAGAGGAGATACGCAGTATTTT. Translation gives CSVGPARGDTQYF.

This clonotype was seen a handful of times. The chain employs TRBV29-1 and TRBJ2-1; 14 nucleotides align to TRBD2. The CDR3 spans 17 residues. Germline V gene lookup returns CDR1 SQVTM and CDR2 ANQGSEA. V was clipped by 1 base and J by 9 bases; unmatched bases: 11. In DNA form, the CDR3 reads TGCAGCGTTGAAGGACAGGGGGGACTAGCGGGAGTAGGTGAGCAGTTCTTC. It translates to CSVEGQGGLAGVGEQFF.

This clonotype was observed a handful of times. J is TRBJ2-1 and V is TRBV12-3 or TRBV12-4; no clear D gene. Deletions cut 5 bases from V and 10 bases from J, with 6 bases between. The CDR3 consists of 10 residues. Here the CDR3 DNA reads TGTGCCAGCAGTCCCCTCGAGCAGTTCTTC. This encodes CASSPLEQFF.

This clonotype occurred a few times. The chain recombines TRBV7-6 with TRBJ2-1; D is unresolved. The ends were cut back, 7 bases at V and 0 bases at J, with 13 bases in the middle. The germline CDR1 and CDR2 sequences are SGHVS and FNYEAQ. The CDR3 covers 15 residues. The CDR3 sequence: CASTRSPSSYNEQFF. DNA of the CDR3: TGTGCCAGCACCCGCTCGCCCAGCTCCTACAATGAGCAGTTCTTC. The whole variable domain, remainder taken from reference TRBV7-6 and TRBJ2-1, is GAGVSQSPRYKVTKRGQDVALRCDPISGHVSLYWYRQALGQGPEFLTYFNYEAQQDKSGLPNDRFSAERPEGSISTLTIQRTEQRDSAMYRCASTRSPSSYNEQFFGPGTRLTVL.

The V and J genes are TRBV15 and TRBJ1-2; the match to TRBD1 covers 10 bases. Looked up from germline, CDR1 is LNHNV and CDR2 is YYDKDF (reference sequence). V lost 4 bases, J lost 4 bases, and 6 bases stayed unmatched. The CDR3 spans 15 residues. The CDR3 region is CATSKGTGAIYGYTF. CDR3 nucleotides: TGTGCCACCAGCAAGGGGACAGGGGCGATCTATGGCTACACCTTC.

The V and J genes are TRBV4-2 and TRBJ2-7; no reliable D call. This CDR3 is built from 15 residues. V shed 0 bases and J shed 4 bases, with 13 bases lying between them. Germline lookup yields CDR1 LGHNA and CDR2 YNFKEQ. The CDR3 loop reads CASSQDAATFYEQYF. The CDR3, as DNA: TGTGCCAGCAGCCAAGATGCGGCTACCTTTTACGAGCAGTACTTC.

The chain is built from TRBV29-1 and TRBJ2-3; D gene ambiguous. Trimming pared 4 bases from V and 7 bases from J, leaving 9 bases between. Germline CDR1 SQVTM, CDR2 ANQGSEA. The CDR3 covers 11 residues. DNA for the CDR3: TGCAGCGTTGGCTCTGGATATACGCAGTATTTT. Its translation: CSVGSGYTQYF.

The gene calls are TRBV28 and TRBJ2-5, with 10 bases that match TRBD1. The CDR3 has 15 residues. The V gene's germline CDR1 is MDHEN and CDR2 SYDVKM. With 3 bases clipped from V and 5 bases from J, the junction kept 6 bases outside the gene matches. Here the CDR3 reads CASSLPTGGAETQYF. In DNA, the CDR3 is TGTGCCAGCAGTTTGCCGACAGGGGGCGCGGAGACCCAGTACTTC. Combining the CDR3 with reference TRBV28 and TRBJ2-5 gives the whole variable domain DVKVTQSSRYLVKRTGEKVFLECVQDMDHENMFWYRQDPGLGLRLIYFSYDVKMKEKGDIPEGYSVSREKKERFSLILESASTNQTSMYLCASSLPTGGAETQYFGPGTRLLVL.

The V call is TRBV7-2, the J call TRBJ2-3; D is undetermined. The V end lost 5 bases, the J end lost 5 bases, and 11 bases lay between the germline ends. This CDR3 is built from 13 residues. Germline CDR1 reads SGHTA; CDR2 reads FQGNSA. CDR3 region: CASSRNSGDTQYF. CDR3 DNA sequence: TGTGCCAGCAGCAGGAACTCAGGAGATACGCAGTATTTT.

The J gene is TRBJ2-5, the V gene TRBV12-3 or TRBV12-4; D tentatively fits TRBD1 or TRBD2 (5 bases each). Near its end, the DNA agrees better with TRBJ2-7, so the J call may be wrong. CDR3 length equals 14 residues. The CDR3 protein is CASSRDATTYEQYF. In DNA form, the CDR3 reads TGTGCCAGCAGCAGGGACGCCACGACTTACGAGCAGTACTTC.

The V call is TRBV20-1, the J call TRBJ2-1; 9 bases are a match to TRBD1. The CDR3 consists of 15 residues. Germline values: CDR1 DFQATT, CDR2 SNEGSKA (reference sequence). Trimming at V came to 6 bases and at J to 5 bases, leaving 11 bases not matched to a gene. CDR3 bases: TGCAGTGCGTTACCGGGACAGGGACTGAACAATGAGCAGTTCTTC. Encoded protein: CSALPGQGLNNEQFF.

The chain combines TRBV28 with TRBJ2-7; TRBD1 matches at 9 bases. The better agreement between TRBJ2-5 and the DNA end casts doubt on the J call. Germline V gives CDR1 MDHEN, CDR2 SYDVKM. The CDR3 has 13 amino acids. CDR3 sequence: CASSETGGETQYF. In DNA, the CDR3 is TGTGCCAGCAGTGAGACAGGGGGGGAGACCCAGTACTTC.

Only one count was recorded for this clonotype. One end of the junction fails to match germline, which may point to a read error. J is TRBJ1-1 and V is TRBV7-9, with 9 bases matching TRBD1. The germline V gene has CDR1 SEHNR and CDR2 FQNEAQ (reference sequence). The CDR3 length is 18 residues. CDR3 amino acids: CACSPIFVGTGKNTEAFF. The CDR3, as DNA: TGTGCCTGCAGCCCGATCTTCGTTGGGACAGGGAAGAACACTGAAGCTTTCTTT.

The rearrangement uses TRBV10-3 and TRBJ2-7, with 8 bases matching TRBD1. In germline, CDR1 is ENHRY, CDR2 SYGVKD. The J segment lost 4 bases and the V segment lost 2 bases, leaving 4 bases of the junction unmatched. This CDR3 spans 14 amino acids. The DNA of the CDR3 is TGTGCCATCAGTGAGGGGACAGGAGGGTACGAGCAGTACTTC. This encodes CAISEGTGGYEQYF.

The V gene is TRBV4-1, the J gene TRBJ2-1, with 9 bases aligning to TRBD1. Per the germline V gene, CDR1 is MGHRA and CDR2 is YSYEKL. The ends lost 4 bases at V and 10 bases at J; junction bases unmatched: 5. This CDR3 region has 13 residues. The CDR3 here is CASSLGQGWEQFF. CDR3 nucleotide sequence: TGCGCCAGCAGCCTGGGACAGGGATGGGAGCAGTTCTTC.

This chain joins TRBV20-1 and TRBJ1-5; the match to TRBD1 covers 7 bases. Trimming took 4 bases from V and 2 from J; bases not matched to a gene: 8. This CDR3 is 15 amino acids long. CDR1 is DFQATT and CDR2 is SNEGSKA in the germline V gene (reference sequence). For the CDR3, the DNA is TGCAGTGCTAAACAGGGGTCGGTAGGCAATCAGCCCCAGCATTTT. Protein product: CSAKQGSVGNQPQHF.

V usage is TRBV12-3 or TRBV12-4 and J usage is TRBJ2-4; 9 nucleotides agree with TRBD2. The CDR3 sequence is 17 residues long. V lost 7 bases and J lost 7; bases outside the gene matches: 17. This CDR3 is CASNLWREGRYGNIQYF. DNA of the CDR3: TGTGCCAGCAACCTCTGGCGGGAGGGCCGGTATGGGAACATTCAGTACTTC.

This clonotype was found a few times. The chain carries TRBV29-1 and TRBJ2-5; D might be TRBD1 or TRBD2, each matching 7 bases. This CDR3 contains 16 residues. Trimming pared 4 bases from V and 4 bases from J, leaving 22 bases between. Germline V gene data show CDR1 as SQVTM and CDR2 as ANQGSEA. As DNA, the CDR3 is TGCAGCGTTGTTGGGAGGGGTACAGGGGTGGGAGAGACCCAGTACTTC. Protein product: CSVVGRGTGVGETQYF.

This clonotype was found a few times. This chain links TRBV28 with TRBJ2-5; possible D gene TRBD2, 6 bases. The end of the DNA fits TRBJ2-7 better, so the J call may be wrong. The CDR3 is 13 amino acids. CDR1 MDHEN and CDR2 SYDVKM come from the germline V gene. The CDR3 DNA sequence: TGTGCCAGTGGGCCGGGAGATACCTACGAGCAGTACTTC. Residues: CASGPGDTYEQYF.

V gene TRBV3-1 combines with J gene TRBJ2-3; the D gene is possibly TRBD2 (6 bases). The CDR3 spans 15 residues. Trimming left V 3 bases short and J 4 bases short, with 14 bases between. Germline V gives CDR1 LGHDT, CDR2 YNNKEL (reference sequence). The CDR3 DNA reads as TGTGCCAGCAGCCAGGGGCCGGGAGCGGCAGATACGCAGTATTTT. It specifies CASSQGPGAADTQYF.

This chain connects TRBV5-6 to TRBJ2-5, with 7 bases aligning to TRBD1. The ends lost 0 bases at V and 0 bases at J; junction bases unmatched: 8. This CDR3 comprises 17 residues. Germline values: CDR1 SGHDT, CDR2 YYEEEE. The chain's CDR3 is CASSLGTGTVNQETQYF. CDR3 DNA: TGTGCCAGCAGCTTGGGAACCGGGACAGTAAACCAAGAGACCCAGTACTTC.

The CDR3 reads CASSPIRPGQGADGKNIQYF. CDR3 in DNA: TGTGCCAGCTCACCAATACGTCCGGGACAAGGGGCTGATGGCAAAAACATTCAGTACTTC. This chain uses TRBV18 with TRBJ2-4; possible D gene TRBD1, 6 bases. CDR3 size: 20 residues. The V end was cut by 2 bases, the J end by 3 bases, with 26 bases between. The germline CDR1 and CDR2 sequences are KGHSH and LQKENI.

V gene TRBV4-3 combines with J gene TRBJ2-5, with 10 positions matching TRBD1. The DNA end is more similar to TRBJ2-7, so the J call may be wrong. This CDR3 is built from 15 residues. Germline CDR1 LGHNA, CDR2 YSLEER. CDR3 protein: CASSQDGQGVYEQYF. DNA of the CDR3: TGCGCCAGCAGCCAAGACGGACAGGGGGTCTACGAGCAGTACTTC.